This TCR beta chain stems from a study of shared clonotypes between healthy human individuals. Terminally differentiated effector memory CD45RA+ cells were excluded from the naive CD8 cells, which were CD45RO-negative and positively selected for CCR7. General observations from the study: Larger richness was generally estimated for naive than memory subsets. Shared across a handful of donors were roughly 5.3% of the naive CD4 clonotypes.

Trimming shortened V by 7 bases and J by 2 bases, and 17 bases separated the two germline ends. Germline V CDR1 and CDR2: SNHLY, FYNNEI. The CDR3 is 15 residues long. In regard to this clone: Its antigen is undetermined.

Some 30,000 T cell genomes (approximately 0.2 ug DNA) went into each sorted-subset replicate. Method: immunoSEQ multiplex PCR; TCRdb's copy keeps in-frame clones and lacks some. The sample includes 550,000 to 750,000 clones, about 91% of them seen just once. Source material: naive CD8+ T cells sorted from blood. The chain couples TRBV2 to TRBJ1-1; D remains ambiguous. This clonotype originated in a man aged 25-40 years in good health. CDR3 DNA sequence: TGTGCCAGCACCCATGGCCTAGGCTTTAACACTGAAGCTTTCTTT. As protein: CASTHGLGFNTEAFF.